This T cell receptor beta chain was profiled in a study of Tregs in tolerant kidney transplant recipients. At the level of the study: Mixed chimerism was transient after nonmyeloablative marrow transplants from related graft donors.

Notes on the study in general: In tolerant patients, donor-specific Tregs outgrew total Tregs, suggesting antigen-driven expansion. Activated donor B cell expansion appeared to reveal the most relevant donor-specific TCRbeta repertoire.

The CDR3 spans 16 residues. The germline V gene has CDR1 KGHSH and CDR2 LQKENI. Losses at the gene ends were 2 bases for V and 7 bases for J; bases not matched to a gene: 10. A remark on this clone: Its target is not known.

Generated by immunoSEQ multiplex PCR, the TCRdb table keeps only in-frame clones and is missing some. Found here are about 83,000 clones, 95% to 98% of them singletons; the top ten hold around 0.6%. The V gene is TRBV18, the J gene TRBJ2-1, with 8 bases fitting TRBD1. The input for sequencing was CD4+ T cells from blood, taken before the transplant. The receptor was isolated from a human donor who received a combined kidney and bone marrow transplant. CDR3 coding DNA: TGTGCCAGCTCACCAAGGGGGGCAGGGGGCTGGAATGAGCAGTTCTTC. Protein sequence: CASSPRGAGGWNEQFF.